Here is one T cell receptor beta chain with its context. Its cognate antigen is unknown. Repertoires were generated with immunoSEQ multiplex PCR, while TCRdb's copy carries only in-frame clones and drops some. The sample lists over 150,000 clones, approximately 95% occurring once. The data are from a study of T cell responses to AZD1222 COVID-19 vaccine. Study results and caveats: Only a handful of AZD1222 recipients, more than 5 in all, had baseline seropositivity. Only after the peak T cell response were repertoires sampled.

Sequences were derived from peripheral blood, sampled 28 days after the second AZD1222 dose. The clonotype originates from an adult who received the AZD1222 COVID-19 vaccine.

The CDR3 coding sequence is TGTGCCAGCAGTCCCGGAACTGAAGCTTTCTTT. The encoded protein is CASSPGTEAFF. The V gene is TRBV6-5, the J gene TRBJ1-1, with D uncertain. This CDR3 has 11 amino acids. Germline V lookup: CDR1 MNHEY, CDR2 SVGAGI. Between the trimmed V and J ends, which lost 5 bases and 5 bases, there was a span of 6 bases.